What follows are 23 T cell receptor beta chains derived from one specimen sequenced in a study of cytomegalovirus exposure and HLA in healthy donors. A multiplex PCR was run with 60 Vbeta primers and 13 Jbeta primers. Produced via immunoSEQ multiplex PCR; TCRdb's table is partial and in-frame only. The sample lists fewer than 150,000 clones; around 79% were seen once. Input material: PBMCs. All receptors derive from a man in his forties in good health and CMV-seropositive.

The gene calls are TRBV5-4 and TRBJ2-1; the match to TRBD1 covers 8 bases. Germline loops: CDR1 SGHNT, CDR2 YYREEE (reference sequence). There are 13 residues in the CDR3. The V segment lost 2 bases and the J segment 8 bases; nucleotides outside the gene matches: 3. The CDR3 is CASSFTGGHEQFF. CDR3 bases: TGTGCCAGCAGCTTTACAGGGGGGCATGAGCAGTTCTTC.

The V gene is TRBV5-6, the J gene TRBJ2-5; TRBD1 aligns across 8 bases. After removal of 4 bases from V and 5 bases from J, the junction contained 10 bases not matched to a gene. Germline V CDR1 and CDR2: SGHDT, YYEEEE. The CDR3 runs 15 residues. The CDR3 loop reads CASSPRTGMGETQYF. CDR3 bases: TGTGCCAGCAGCCCAAGGACAGGGATGGGGGAGACCCAGTACTTC.

This chain links TRBV19 with TRBJ1-3, with D perhaps TRBD1 (6 bases). Trimming shortened V by 6 bases and J by 2 bases, and 20 bases separated the two germline ends. Germline CDR1 and CDR2: LNHDA and SQIVND (reference sequence). This CDR3 region has 17 residues. The CDR3 DNA sequence: TGTGCCAGTAGCCGAAACCCTGGACAGCCGACTGGAAACACCATATATTTT. This encodes CASSRNPGQPTGNTIYF. The variable domain in full, with the rest retrieved from reference TRBV19 and TRBJ1-3, is DGGITQSPKYLFRKEGQNVTLSCEQNLNHDAMYWYRQDPGQGLRLIYYSQIVNDFQKGDIAEGYSVSREKKESFPLTVTSAQKNPTAFYLCASSRNPGQPTGNTIYFGEGSWLTVV.

The chain couples TRBV7-9 to TRBJ1-2; D is possibly TRBD1 (6 bases). CDR1 SEHNR and CDR2 FQNEAQ come from the germline V gene (reference sequence). Trimming removed 6 bases at V and 0 bases at J, with 11 bases between. The CDR3 is made up of 14 amino acids. The CDR3 sequence: CASRRDTTNYGYTF. The CDR3 DNA sequence: TGTGCCAGCAGACGGGACACAACTAACTATGGCTACACCTTC.

The CDR3 DNA reads TGTGCCACCAGCAGGGCCCTCAGTGACAGGACTGAAGCTTTCTTT. As protein: CATSRALSDRTEAFF. V is TRBV15 and J is TRBJ1-1; D might be TRBD1 (6 bases). The V end lost 3 bases, the J end lost 5 bases, and 16 bases lay between the germline ends. The germline CDR1 and CDR2 sequences are LNHNV and YYDKDF (reference sequence). The CDR3 spans 15 residues.

This rearrangement joins TRBV11-2 to TRBJ1-5; D is possibly TRBD1 (5 bases). Trimming cost V 1 base and J 2 bases, with 12 bases left between them. Germline V CDR1 and CDR2: SGHAT, FQNNGV. CDR3 length equals 16 residues. CDR3 sequence (DNA): TGTGCCAGCAGCTTAGGGGGGGGAATGGGCAATCAGCCCCAGCATTTT. Protein: CASSLGGGMGNQPQHF.

V usage is TRBV30 and J usage is TRBJ1-5; a possible D gene is TRBD1 (6 bases). CDR3 size: 14 residues. V shed 3 bases and J shed 0 bases, with 9 bases lying between them. From germline, CDR1 is GTSNPN and CDR2 SVGIG (reference sequence). The CDR3 spells CAWSEDSSNQPQHF. In nucleotides, the CDR3 is TGTGCCTGGAGCGAGGACAGTAGCAATCAGCCCCAGCATTTT.

This chain joins TRBV19 and TRBJ1-2, with D possibly being TRBD1 (6 bases). From germline, CDR1 is LNHDA and CDR2 SQIVND (reference sequence). The CDR3 consists of 14 residues. The germline V and J ends were trimmed by 7 bases and 1 base, with 13 bases remaining between them. CDR3 residues: CASTQGLSNYGYTF. The CDR3 DNA reads as TGTGCCAGTACTCAGGGGCTAAGTAACTATGGCTACACCTTC.

The gene calls are TRBV7-9 and TRBJ2-7, with 7 bases identical to TRBD2. Germline values: CDR1 SEHNR, CDR2 FQNEAQ (reference sequence). The length of the CDR3 is 12 residues. With 4 bases clipped from V and 10 bases from J, the junction kept 7 bases outside the gene matches. The CDR3 loop is CASSSSSGVQYF. In nucleotides, the CDR3 is TGTGCCAGCAGCTCTTCCAGCGGGGTTCAGTACTTC.

This chain uses TRBV19 with TRBJ2-3, with D possibly TRBD2 on 5 matching bases. The germline gives CDR1 LNHDA, CDR2 SQIVND (reference sequence). The CDR3 totals 14 residues. V was pared by 3 bases and J by 3 bases, with 10 bases between. The CDR3, as DNA: TGTGCCAGTAGTATTAATGGGAGAACAGATACGCAGTATTTT. Amino acid sequence: CASSINGRTDTQYF.

This clone counts as medium-sized. The rearrangement uses TRBV5-1 and TRBJ1-4; 7 bases match TRBD1. The CDR3 has 16 amino acids. V was pared by 4 bases and J by 0 bases, with 6 bases of the junction left unmatched. The germline V gene has CDR1 SGHRS and CDR2 YFSETQ. The chain's CDR3 is CASSPRDSTTNEKLFF. As DNA, the CDR3 is TGCGCCAGCAGCCCAAGGGACAGTACAACTAATGAAAAACTGTTTTTT.

The chain joins TRBV5-1 to TRBJ2-3, with D unresolved. V shed 2 bases and J shed 0 bases, with 7 bases lying between them. Germline CDR1 reads SGHRS; CDR2 reads YFSETQ. CDR3 length: 14 amino acids. CDR3 residues: CASSFYSSTDTQYF. The CDR3 DNA is TGCGCCAGCAGCTTTTATAGTAGCACAGATACGCAGTATTTT.

The chain combines TRBV29-1 with TRBJ1-5, with 11 bases lining up with TRBD1. The trim removed 6 bases at V and 7 bases at J, leaving 8 bases unmatched. There are 14 residues in the CDR3. Germline V lookup: CDR1 SQVTM, CDR2 ANQGSEA. CDR3 in DNA: TGCAGCGTCGTGGACAGGGGGCTAGGGCAGCCCCAGCATTTT. It yields the protein CSVVDRGLGQPQHF.

The rearrangement uses TRBV27 and TRBJ1-1, with D perhaps TRBD1 (5 bases). The V end was cut by 0 bases, the J end by 0 bases, with 17 bases between. This CDR3 has 18 residues. The germline gives CDR1 MNHEY, CDR2 SMNVEV (reference sequence). This chain's CDR3 is CASSLSTVFRGMNTEAFF. The CDR3 DNA sequence: TGTGCCAGCAGTTTATCCACAGTGTTTAGGGGCATGAACACTGAAGCTTTCTTT.

A single count supports this clone. This rearrangement joins TRBV7-3 to TRBJ2-3; 12 positions match TRBD2. CDR1 and CDR2 from the germline V gene are SGHTA and FQGTGA. With 4 bases clipped from V and 2 bases from J, the junction kept 4 bases outside the gene matches. This CDR3 has 16 residues. Here the CDR3 DNA reads TGTGCCAGCAGCTCAGGACTAGCGGGGACCACAGATACGCAGTATTTT. It specifies CASSSGLAGTTDTQYF. Using reference TRBV7-3 and TRBJ2-3 for the parts outside the CDR3, the full variable domain is GAGVSQTPSNKVTEKGKYVELRCDPISGHTALYWYRQSLGQGPEFLIYFQGTGAADDSGLPNDRFFAVRPEGSVSTLKIQRTERGDSAVYLCASSSGLAGTTDTQYFGPGTRLTVL.

This clone was seen a handful of times. This chain uses TRBV30 with TRBJ1-5; D gene unclear. V dropped 0 bases and J dropped 3 bases, with 9 bases sitting between them. Germline V gene data show CDR1 as GTSNPN and CDR2 as SVGIG (reference sequence). The length of the CDR3 is 14 residues. CDR3 bases: TGTGCCTGGAGTGTACGTGGGCTCAATCAGCCCCAGCATTTT. As protein: CAWSVRGLNQPQHF.

The chain carries TRBV14 and TRBJ1-6; 7 nucleotides match TRBD1. J was trimmed by 6 bases and V by 2 bases; bases with no gene match: 7. The CDR3 sequence is 16 residues long. The germline V gene encodes CDR1 SGHDN and CDR2 FVKESK. CDR3 region: CASSQLRGQSNSPLHF. Written as DNA, the CDR3 is TGTGCCAGCAGCCAATTGCGGGGACAGAGTAATTCACCCCTCCACTTT.

CDR3 DNA: TGTGCCAGCAGTGAATTTGGGGGCCCCCAAGAGACCCAGTACTTC. This encodes CASSEFGGPQETQYF. V usage is TRBV25-1 and J usage is TRBJ2-5; TRBD1 might be the D (6 bases). The germline V gene encodes CDR1 MGHDK and CDR2 SYGVNS. The ends were cut back, 1 base at V and 1 base at J, with 10 bases in the middle. The CDR3 totals 15 residues.

The chain links TRBV7-3 to TRBJ2-2; perhaps TRBD1 as D (5 bases). The CDR3 is 16 residues long. Germline assignment: CDR1 SGHTA and CDR2 FQGTGA. V shed 3 bases and J shed 10 bases, with 21 bases lying between them. CDR3 sequence (DNA): TGTGCCAGCAGCTTGAGCAGGGTCCATCCTCACGAGGAGCTGTTTTTT. Amino acid sequence: CASSLSRVHPHEELFF.

This clone was detected a few times. The chain recombines TRBV19 with TRBJ1-1; 12 nucleotides align to TRBD1. The CDR3 is 17 residues long. Germline trimming cut 5 bases from V and 1 base from J; bases unmatched to any gene: 8. Germline-derived CDR1 and CDR2 are LNHDA and SQIVND (reference sequence). The CDR3 reads CASSFRDRGRGNTEAFF. CDR3 nucleotide sequence: TGTGCCAGTAGTTTCCGGGACAGGGGGCGCGGGAACACTGAAGCTTTCTTT.

The gene calls are TRBV6-5 and TRBJ1-3; TRBD1 matches at 7 bases. The CDR3 is 14 residues long. Trimming at V came to 5 bases and at J to 3 bases, leaving 4 bases not matched to a gene. Germline lookup yields CDR1 MNHEY and CDR2 SVGAGI. The CDR3 DNA is TGTGCCAGCAGTCGTCAGGGGGGTGGAAACACCATATATTTT. Translating gives CASSRQGGGNTIYF.

The rearrangement links TRBV4-2 to TRBJ1-1, with D maybe TRBD1 (5 bases). V dropped 2 bases and J dropped 0 bases, with 10 bases sitting between them. The germline V gene encodes CDR1 LGHNA and CDR2 YNFKEQ. This CDR3 has 15 amino acids. The CDR3, as DNA: TGTGCCAGCAGCCAATGGGGGGGGATGAACACTGAAGCTTTCTTT. Protein: CASSQWGGMNTEAFF.

The J gene is TRBJ2-3, the V gene TRBV6-1, with 11 bases lining up with TRBD2. Trimming at V came to 7 bases and at J to 0 bases, leaving 3 bases not matched to a gene. This CDR3 has 15 amino acids. Germline V gives CDR1 MNHNS, CDR2 SASEGT. The CDR3 coding sequence is TGTGCCAGCACACTAGCGGGGGTTAGCACAGATACGCAGTATTTT. Translated, it gives CASTLAGVSTDTQYF.